This T cell receptor beta chain was captured by sequencing in a study of STAT3 mutations in large granular lymphocyte leukemia. Study in general: Canonical activating STAT3 mutations were detected in roughly half of the longitudinally sequenced T-LGLL patients.

The assay was immunoSEQ multiplex PCR, and TCRdb's table has in-frame clones only and misses some. This table holds several thousand clones, roughly nine tenths found once. The V gene's germline CDR1 is SGHVS and CDR2 FNYEAQ. The V gene end was trimmed by 0 bases and the J gene end by 2 bases; junction bases not matched to a gene: 6. There are 18 residues in the CDR3. Concerning this clone: Its antigen is unidentified.

Whole-study results and caveats: Some patients had persisting codominant clonotypes that could mask small clones. In T-cell large granular lymphocyte leukemia, about half of patients showed multiple immunodominant subclonotypes. Clonal expansion was inferred from other time points because no sample existed at each clone's first appearance.

Sample: peripheral blood mononuclear cells. This clonotype was sampled from a man of 80 years or more with T-cell large granular lymphocyte leukemia. Some clones in this sample may be carry-over from other donors' samples. V gene TRBV7-6 combines with J gene TRBJ1-3; 11 bases map to TRBD1. This CDR3 reads CASSLAPPGQGAGNTIYF. In DNA form, the CDR3 reads TGTGCCAGCAGCTTAGCTCCCCCGGGACAGGGGGCTGGAAACACCATATATTTT.